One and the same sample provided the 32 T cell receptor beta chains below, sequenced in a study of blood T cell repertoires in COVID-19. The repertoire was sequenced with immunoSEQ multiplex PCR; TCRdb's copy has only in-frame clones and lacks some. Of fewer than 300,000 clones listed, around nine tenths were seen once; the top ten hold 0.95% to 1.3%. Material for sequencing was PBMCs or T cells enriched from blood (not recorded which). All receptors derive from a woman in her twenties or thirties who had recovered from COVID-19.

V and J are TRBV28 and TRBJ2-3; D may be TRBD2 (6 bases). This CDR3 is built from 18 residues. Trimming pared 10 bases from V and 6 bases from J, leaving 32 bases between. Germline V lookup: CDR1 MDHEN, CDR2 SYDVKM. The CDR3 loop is CAISLSGLINLRSDTQYF. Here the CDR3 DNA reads TGTGCCATTTCACTATCGGGACTGATCAATCTCCGATCGGATACGCAGTATTTT.

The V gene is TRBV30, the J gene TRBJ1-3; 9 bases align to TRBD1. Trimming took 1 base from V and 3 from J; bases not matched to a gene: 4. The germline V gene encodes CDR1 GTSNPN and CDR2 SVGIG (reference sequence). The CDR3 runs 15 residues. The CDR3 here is CAWSAGQGNGNTIYF. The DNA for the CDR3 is TGTGCCTGGAGTGCCGGACAGGGGAATGGAAACACCATATATTTT.

The CDR3: CASSSRPGLAQETQYF. CDR3 coding DNA: TGTGCCAGCAGCTCACGACCGGGACTAGCACAAGAGACCCAGTACTTC. This rearrangement joins TRBV9 to TRBJ2-5, with 9 positions matching TRBD2. Trimming removed 4 bases from V and 2 bases from J; junction bases left unmatched: 9. CDR1 and CDR2 from the germline V gene are SGDLS and YYNGEE. The CDR3 is 16 residues long.

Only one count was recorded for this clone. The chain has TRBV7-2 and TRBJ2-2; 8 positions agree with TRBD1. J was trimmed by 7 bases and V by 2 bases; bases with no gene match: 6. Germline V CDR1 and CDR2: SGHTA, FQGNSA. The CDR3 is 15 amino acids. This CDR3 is CASSLMDRADGELFF. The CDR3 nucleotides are TGTGCCAGCAGCTTAATGGACAGGGCGGACGGGGAGCTGTTTTTT.

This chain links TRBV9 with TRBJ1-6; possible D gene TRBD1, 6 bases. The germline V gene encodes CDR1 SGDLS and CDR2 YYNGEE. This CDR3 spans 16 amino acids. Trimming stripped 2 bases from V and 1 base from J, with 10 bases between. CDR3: CASSVTGESYNSPLHF. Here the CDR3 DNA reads TGTGCCAGCAGCGTGACAGGCGAGTCCTATAATTCACCCCTCCACTTT. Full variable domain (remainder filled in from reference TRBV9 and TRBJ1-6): DSGVTQTPKHLITATGQRVTLRCSPRSGDLSVYWYQQSLDQGLQFLIQYYNGEERAKGNILERFSAQQFPDLHSELNLSSLELGDSALYFCASSVTGESYNSPLHFGNGTRLTVT.

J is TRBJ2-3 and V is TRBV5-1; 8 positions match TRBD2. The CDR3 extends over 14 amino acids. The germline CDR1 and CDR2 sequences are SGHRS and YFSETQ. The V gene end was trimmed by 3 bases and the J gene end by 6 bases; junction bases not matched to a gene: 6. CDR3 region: CASSWGTSVDTQYF. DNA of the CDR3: TGCGCCAGCAGCTGGGGGACTAGTGTCGATACGCAGTATTTT.

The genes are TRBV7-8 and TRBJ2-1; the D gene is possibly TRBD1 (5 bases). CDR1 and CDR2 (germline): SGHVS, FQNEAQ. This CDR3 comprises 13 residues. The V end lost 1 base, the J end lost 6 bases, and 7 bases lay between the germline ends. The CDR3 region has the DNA TGTGCCAGCAGCTTAGGGGGCTCCAATGAGCAGTTCTTC. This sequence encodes CASSLGGSNEQFF.

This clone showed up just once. Here the CDR3 DNA reads TGTGCCAGCAGTTTATCCGGTAACTATGGCTACACCTTC. Amino acid sequence: CASSLSGNYGYTF. The chain links TRBV28 to TRBJ1-2; D is ambiguous. Germline CDR1 and CDR2: MDHEN and SYDVKM. The V end was cut by 1 base, the J end by 1 base, with 4 bases between. The CDR3 runs 13 residues.

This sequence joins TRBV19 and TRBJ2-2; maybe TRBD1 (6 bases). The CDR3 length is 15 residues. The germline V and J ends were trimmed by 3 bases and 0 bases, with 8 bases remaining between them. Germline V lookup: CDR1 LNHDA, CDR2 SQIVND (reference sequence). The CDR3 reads CASSMGTPNTGELFF. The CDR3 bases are TGTGCCAGTAGTATGGGGACACCGAACACCGGGGAGCTGTTTTTT.

In nucleotides, the CDR3 is TGTGCCAGCAGCTTTAGTCCGGCTAGGGGAAACACCATATATTTT. Its protein product is CASSFSPARGNTIYF. The V gene is TRBV7-2, the J gene TRBJ1-3; D is unresolved. CDR3 size: 15 residues. The germline gives CDR1 SGHTA, CDR2 FQGNSA. The V end was cut by 3 bases, the J end by 4 bases, with 13 bases between.

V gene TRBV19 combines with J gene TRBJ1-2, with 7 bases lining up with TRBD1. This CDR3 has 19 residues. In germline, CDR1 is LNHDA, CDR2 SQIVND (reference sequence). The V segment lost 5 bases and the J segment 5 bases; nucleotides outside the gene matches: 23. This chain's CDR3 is CASSALWGKGDRGRYGYTF. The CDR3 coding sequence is TGTGCCAGTAGTGCCTTATGGGGTAAAGGGGACAGAGGACGGTATGGCTACACCTTC.

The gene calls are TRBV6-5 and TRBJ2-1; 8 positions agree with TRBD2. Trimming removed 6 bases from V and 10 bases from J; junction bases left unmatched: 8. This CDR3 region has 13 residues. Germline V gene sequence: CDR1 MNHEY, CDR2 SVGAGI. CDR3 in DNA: TGTGCCAGCAGGGAGGGACTAGTACCCGAGCAGTTCTTC. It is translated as CASREGLVPEQFF.

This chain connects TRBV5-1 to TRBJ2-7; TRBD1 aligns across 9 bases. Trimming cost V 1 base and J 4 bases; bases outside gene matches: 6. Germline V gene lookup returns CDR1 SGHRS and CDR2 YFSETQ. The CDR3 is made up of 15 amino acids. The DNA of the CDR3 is TGCGCCAGCAGCTTGTATTTTGGACAGGGGTACGAGCAGTACTTC. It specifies CASSLYFGQGYEQYF.

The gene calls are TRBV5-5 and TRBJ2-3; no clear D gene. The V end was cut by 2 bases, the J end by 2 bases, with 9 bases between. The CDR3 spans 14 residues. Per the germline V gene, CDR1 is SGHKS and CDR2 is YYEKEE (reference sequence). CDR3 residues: CASSFFPLTDTQYF. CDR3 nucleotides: TGTGCCAGCAGCTTTTTCCCCCTCACAGATACGCAGTATTTT.

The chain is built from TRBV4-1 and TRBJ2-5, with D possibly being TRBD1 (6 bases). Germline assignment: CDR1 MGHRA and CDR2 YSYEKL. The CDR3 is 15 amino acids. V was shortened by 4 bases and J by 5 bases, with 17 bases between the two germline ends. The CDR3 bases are TGCGCCAGCAGCCCCTACATACAGGGTGACGAGACCCAGTACTTC. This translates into CASSPYIQGDETQYF.

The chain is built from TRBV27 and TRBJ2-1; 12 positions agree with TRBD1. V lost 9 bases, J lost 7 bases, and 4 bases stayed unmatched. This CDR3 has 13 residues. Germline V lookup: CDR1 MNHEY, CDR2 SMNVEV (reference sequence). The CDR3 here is CASPGQGANEQFF. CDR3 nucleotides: TGTGCCAGTCCGGGACAGGGGGCTAATGAGCAGTTCTTC.

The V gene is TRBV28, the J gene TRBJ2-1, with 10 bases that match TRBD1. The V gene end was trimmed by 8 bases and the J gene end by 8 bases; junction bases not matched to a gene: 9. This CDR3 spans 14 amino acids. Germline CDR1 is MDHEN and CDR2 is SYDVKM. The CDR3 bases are TGTGCCAGCTATTACCGGGACAGGGGACATGAGCAGTTCTTC. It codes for CASYYRDRGHEQFF. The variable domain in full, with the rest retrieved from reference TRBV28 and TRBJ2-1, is DVKVTQSSRYLVKRTGEKVFLECVQDMDHENMFWYRQDPGLGLRLIYFSYDVKMKEKGDIPEGYSVSREKKERFSLILESASTNQTSMYLCASYYRDRGHEQFFGPGTRLTVL.

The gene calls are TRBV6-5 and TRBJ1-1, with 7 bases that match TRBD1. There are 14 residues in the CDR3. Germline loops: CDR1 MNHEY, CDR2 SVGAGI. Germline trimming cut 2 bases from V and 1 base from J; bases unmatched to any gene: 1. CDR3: CASSYAGGNTEAFF. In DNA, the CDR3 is TGTGCCAGCAGTTACGCAGGGGGGAACACTGAAGCTTTCTTT.

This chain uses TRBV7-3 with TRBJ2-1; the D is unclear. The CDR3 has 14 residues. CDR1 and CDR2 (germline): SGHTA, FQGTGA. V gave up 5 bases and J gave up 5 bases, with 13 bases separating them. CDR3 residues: CASSPLVKDNEQFF. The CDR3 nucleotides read TGTGCCAGCAGCCCGCTAGTGAAGGACAATGAGCAGTTCTTC.

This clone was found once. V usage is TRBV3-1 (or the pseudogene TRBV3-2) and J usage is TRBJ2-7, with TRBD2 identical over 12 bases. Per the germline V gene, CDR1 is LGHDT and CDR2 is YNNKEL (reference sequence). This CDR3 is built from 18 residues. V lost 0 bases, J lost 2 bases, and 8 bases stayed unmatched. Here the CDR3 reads CASSQDLLAGGETYEQYF. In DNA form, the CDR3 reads TGTGCCAGCAGCCAAGATCTACTAGCGGGAGGTGAAACCTACGAGCAGTACTTC.

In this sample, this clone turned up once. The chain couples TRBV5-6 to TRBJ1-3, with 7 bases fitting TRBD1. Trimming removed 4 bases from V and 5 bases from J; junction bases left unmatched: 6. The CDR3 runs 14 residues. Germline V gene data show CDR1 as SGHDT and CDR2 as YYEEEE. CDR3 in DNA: TGTGCCAGCAGCCCGGAGGGGGCTAGAAACACCATATATTTT. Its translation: CASSPEGARNTIYF.

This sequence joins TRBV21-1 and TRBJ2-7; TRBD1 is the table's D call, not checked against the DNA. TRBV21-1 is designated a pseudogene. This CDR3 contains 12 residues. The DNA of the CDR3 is TGTGCCAGCAGCAGGACAGGGTACGAGCAGTACTTC. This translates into CASSRTGYEQYF.

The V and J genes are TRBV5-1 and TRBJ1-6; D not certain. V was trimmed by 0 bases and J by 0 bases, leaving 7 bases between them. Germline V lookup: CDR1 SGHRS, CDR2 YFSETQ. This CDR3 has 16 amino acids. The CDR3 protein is CASSLGTSSYNSPLHF. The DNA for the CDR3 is TGCGCCAGCAGCTTGGGGACTAGCTCCTATAATTCACCCCTCCACTTT.

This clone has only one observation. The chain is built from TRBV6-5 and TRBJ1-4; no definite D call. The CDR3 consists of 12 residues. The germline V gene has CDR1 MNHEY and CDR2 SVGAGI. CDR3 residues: CAIPGANEKLFF. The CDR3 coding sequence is TGTGCTATCCCTGGAGCTAATGAAAAACTGTTTTTT.

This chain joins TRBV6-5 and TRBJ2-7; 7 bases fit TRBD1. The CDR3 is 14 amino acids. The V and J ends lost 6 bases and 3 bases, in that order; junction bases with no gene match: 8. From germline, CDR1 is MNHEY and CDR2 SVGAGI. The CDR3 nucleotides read TGTGCCAGCAGCCTAGGACAGGCCCTCTACGAGCAGTACTTC. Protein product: CASSLGQALYEQYF.

The CDR3 DNA reads as TGTGCCAGCAGCGTAACAGGGGCATTTAGCAATCAGCCCCAGCATTTT. It yields the protein CASSVTGAFSNQPQHF. The V and J genes are TRBV2 and TRBJ1-5, with 7 bases aligning to TRBD1. Germline trimming cut 6 bases from V and 0 bases from J; bases unmatched to any gene: 8. The CDR3 is 16 amino acids. Germline V gene sequence: CDR1 SNHLY, CDR2 FYNNEI.

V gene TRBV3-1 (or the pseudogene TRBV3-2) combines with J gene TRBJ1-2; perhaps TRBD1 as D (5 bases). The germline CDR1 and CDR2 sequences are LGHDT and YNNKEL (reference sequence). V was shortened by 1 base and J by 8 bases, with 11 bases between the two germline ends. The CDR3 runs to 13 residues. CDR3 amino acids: CASSQGEGVGYTF. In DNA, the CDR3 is TGTGCCAGCAGCCAAGGGGAAGGGGTCGGCTACACCTTC.

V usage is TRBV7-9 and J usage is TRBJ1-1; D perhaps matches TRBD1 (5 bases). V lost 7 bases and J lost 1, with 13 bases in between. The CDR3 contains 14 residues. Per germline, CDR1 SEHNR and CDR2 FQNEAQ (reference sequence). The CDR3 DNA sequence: TGTGCCAGCAACGCCGTGCAGGGGAACACTGAAGCTTTCTTT. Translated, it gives CASNAVQGNTEAFF.

The CDR3 region has the DNA TGTGCCTGGAACGACAGGGACCCCTACGAGCAGTACTTC. The encoded protein is CAWNDRDPYEQYF. The rearrangement joins TRBV30 to TRBJ2-7; TRBD1 matches 7 bases. Germline V gene sequence: CDR1 GTSNPN, CDR2 SVGIG (reference sequence). The CDR3 runs to 13 residues. Germline trimming cut 4 bases from V and 2 bases from J; bases unmatched to any gene: 5.

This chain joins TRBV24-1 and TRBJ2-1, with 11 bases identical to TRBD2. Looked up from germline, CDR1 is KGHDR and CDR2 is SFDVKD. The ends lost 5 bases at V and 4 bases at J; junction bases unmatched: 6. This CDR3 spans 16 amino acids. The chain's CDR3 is CATSAHSGRAYNEQFF. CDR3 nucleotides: TGTGCCACCAGTGCTCATAGCGGGAGGGCTTACAATGAGCAGTTCTTC.

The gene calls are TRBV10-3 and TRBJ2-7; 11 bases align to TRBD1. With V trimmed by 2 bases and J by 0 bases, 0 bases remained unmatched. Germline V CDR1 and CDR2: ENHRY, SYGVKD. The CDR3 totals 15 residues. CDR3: CAISEGQGASYEQYF. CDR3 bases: TGTGCCATCAGTGAGGGACAGGGGGCCTCCTACGAGCAGTACTTC.

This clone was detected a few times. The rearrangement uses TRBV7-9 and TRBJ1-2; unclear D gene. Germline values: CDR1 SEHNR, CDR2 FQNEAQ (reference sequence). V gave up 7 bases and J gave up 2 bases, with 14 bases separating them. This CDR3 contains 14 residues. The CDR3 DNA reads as TGTGCCAGCACCCCCCCCGGGAGCAACTATGGCTACACCTTC. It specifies CASTPPGSNYGYTF. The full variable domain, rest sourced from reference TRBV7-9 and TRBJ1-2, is DTGVSQNPRHKITKRGQNVTFRCDPISEHNRLYWYRQTLGQGPEFLTYFQNEAQLEKSRLLSDRFSAERPKGSFSTLEIQRTEQGDSAMYLCASTPPGSNYGYTFGSGTRLTVV.